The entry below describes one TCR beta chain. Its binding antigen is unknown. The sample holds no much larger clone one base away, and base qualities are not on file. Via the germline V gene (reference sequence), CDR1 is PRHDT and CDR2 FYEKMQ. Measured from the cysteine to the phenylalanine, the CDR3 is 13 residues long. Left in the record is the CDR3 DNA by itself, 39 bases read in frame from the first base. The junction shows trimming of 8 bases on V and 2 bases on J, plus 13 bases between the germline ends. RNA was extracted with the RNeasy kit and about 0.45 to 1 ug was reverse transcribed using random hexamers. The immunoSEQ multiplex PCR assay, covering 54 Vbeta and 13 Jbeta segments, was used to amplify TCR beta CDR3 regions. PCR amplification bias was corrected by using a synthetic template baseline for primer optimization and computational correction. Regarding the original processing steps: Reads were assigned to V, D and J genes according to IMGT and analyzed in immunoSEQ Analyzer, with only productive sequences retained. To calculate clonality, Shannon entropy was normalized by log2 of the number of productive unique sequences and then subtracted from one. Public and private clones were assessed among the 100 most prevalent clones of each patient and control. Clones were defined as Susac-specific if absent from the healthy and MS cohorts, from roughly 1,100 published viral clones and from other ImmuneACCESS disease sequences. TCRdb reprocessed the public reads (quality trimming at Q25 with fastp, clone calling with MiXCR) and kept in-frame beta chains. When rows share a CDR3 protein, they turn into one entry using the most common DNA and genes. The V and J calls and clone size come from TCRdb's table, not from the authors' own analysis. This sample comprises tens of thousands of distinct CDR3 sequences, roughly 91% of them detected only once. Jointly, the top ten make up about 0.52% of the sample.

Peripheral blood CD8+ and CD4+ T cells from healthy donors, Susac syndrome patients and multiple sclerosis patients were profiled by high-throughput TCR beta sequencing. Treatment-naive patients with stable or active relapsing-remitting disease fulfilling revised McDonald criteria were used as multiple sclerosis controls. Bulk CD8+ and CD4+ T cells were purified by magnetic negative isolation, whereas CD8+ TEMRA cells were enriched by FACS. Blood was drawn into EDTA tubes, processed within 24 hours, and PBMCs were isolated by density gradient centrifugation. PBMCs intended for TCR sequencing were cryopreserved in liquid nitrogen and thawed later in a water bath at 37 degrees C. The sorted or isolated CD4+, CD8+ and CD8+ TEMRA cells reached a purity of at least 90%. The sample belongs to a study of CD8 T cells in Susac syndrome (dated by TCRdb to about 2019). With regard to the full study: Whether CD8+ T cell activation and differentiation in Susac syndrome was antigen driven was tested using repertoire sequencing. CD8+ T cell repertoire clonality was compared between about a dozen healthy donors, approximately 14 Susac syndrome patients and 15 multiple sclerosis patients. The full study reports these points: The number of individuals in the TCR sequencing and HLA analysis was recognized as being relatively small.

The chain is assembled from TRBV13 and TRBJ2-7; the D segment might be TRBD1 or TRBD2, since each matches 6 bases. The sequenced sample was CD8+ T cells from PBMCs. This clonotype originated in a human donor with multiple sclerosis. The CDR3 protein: CASREGGTYEQYF. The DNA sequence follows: TGTGCCAGCCGCGAGGGGGGCACCTACGAGCAGTACTTC.